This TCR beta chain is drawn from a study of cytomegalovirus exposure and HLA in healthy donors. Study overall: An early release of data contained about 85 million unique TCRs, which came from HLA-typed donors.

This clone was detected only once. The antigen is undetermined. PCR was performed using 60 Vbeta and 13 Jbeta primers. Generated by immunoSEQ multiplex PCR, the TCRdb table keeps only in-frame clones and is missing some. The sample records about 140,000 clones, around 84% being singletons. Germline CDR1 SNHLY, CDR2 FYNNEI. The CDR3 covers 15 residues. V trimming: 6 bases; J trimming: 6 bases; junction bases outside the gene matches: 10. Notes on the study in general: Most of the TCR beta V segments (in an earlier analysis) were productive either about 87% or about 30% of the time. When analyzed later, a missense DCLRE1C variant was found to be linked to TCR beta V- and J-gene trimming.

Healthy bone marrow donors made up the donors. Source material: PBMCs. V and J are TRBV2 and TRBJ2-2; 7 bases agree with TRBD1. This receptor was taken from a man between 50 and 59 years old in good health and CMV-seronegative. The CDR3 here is CASRRNPGGSGELFF. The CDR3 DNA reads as TGTGCCAGCAGGAGAAACCCAGGGGGATCCGGGGAGCTGTTTTTT.